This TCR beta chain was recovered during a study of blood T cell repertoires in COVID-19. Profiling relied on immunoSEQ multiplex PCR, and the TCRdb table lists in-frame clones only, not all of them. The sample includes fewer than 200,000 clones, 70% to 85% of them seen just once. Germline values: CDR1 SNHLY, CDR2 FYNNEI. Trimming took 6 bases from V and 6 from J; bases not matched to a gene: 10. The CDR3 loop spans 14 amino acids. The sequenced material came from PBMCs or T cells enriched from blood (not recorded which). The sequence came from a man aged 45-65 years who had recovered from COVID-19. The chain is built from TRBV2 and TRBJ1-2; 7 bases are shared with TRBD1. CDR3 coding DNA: TGTGCCAGCAGCGGGTCGACAGGGTTGGATGGCTACACCTTC. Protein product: CASSGSTGLDGYTF.